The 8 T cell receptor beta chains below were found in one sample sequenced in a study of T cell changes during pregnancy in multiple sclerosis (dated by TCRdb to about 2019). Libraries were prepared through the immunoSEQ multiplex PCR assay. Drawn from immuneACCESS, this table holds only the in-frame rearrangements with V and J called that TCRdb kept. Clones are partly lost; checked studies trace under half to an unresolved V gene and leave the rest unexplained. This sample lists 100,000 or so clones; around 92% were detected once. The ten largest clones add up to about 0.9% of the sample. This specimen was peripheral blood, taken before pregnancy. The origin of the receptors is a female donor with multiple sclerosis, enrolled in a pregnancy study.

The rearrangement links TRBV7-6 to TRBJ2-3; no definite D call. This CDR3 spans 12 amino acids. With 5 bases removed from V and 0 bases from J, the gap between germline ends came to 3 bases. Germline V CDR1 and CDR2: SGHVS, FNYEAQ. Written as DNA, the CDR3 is TGTGCCAGCAGCCTAAGCACAGATACGCAGTATTTT. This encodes CASSLSTDTQYF.

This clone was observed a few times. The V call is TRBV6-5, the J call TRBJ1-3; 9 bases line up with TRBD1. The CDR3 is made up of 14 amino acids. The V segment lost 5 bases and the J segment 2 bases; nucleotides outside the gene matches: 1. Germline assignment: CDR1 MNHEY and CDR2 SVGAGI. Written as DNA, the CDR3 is TGTGCCAGCAGTAGGGACAGGGCTGGAAACACCATATATTTT. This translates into CASSRDRAGNTIYF.

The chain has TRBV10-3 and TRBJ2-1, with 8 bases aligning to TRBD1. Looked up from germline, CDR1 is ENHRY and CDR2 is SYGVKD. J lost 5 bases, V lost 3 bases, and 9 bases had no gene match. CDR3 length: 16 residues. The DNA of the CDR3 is TGTGCCATCAGTGATTCGTCCAGGGGGCCCGACAATGAGCAGTTCTTC. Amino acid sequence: CAISDSSRGPDNEQFF.

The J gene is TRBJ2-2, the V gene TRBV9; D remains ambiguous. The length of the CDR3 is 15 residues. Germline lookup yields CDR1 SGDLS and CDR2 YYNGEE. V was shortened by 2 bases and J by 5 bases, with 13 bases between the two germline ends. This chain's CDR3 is CASSVSPKLTGELFF. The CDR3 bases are TGTGCCAGCAGCGTCTCACCTAAACTTACCGGGGAGCTGTTTTTT.

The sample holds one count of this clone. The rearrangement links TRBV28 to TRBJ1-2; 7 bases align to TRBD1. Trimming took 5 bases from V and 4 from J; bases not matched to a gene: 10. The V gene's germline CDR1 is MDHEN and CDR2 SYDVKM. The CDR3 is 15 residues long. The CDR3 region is CASSAPTGKGYGYTF. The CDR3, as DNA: TGTGCCAGCAGTGCTCCGACAGGGAAGGGCTATGGCTACACCTTC.

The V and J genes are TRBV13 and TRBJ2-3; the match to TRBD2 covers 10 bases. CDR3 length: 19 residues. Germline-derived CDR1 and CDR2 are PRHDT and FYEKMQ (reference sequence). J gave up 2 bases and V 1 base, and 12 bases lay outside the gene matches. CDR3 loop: CASSLATGVTSGPTDTQYF. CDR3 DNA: TGTGCCAGCAGCTTAGCCACGGGGGTGACTAGCGGGCCCACAGATACGCAGTATTTT.

DNA of the CDR3: TGTGCCAGCAGTGAAGGACTAGCGGGAGGGCCGGTCACAGATACGCAGTATTTT. Protein: CASSEGLAGGPVTDTQYF. The chain employs TRBV6-1 and TRBJ2-3, with 14 bases fitting TRBD2. V dropped 1 base and J dropped 2; count of bases not matched to a gene: 5. This CDR3 contains 18 residues. Germline CDR1 and CDR2: MNHNS and SASEGT.

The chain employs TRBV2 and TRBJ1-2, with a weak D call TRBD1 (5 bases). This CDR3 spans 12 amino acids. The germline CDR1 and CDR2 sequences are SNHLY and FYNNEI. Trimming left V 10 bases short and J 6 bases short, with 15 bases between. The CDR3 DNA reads TGTGCCACCCGACAGAGTAAGGATGGCTACACCTTC. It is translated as CATRQSKDGYTF.